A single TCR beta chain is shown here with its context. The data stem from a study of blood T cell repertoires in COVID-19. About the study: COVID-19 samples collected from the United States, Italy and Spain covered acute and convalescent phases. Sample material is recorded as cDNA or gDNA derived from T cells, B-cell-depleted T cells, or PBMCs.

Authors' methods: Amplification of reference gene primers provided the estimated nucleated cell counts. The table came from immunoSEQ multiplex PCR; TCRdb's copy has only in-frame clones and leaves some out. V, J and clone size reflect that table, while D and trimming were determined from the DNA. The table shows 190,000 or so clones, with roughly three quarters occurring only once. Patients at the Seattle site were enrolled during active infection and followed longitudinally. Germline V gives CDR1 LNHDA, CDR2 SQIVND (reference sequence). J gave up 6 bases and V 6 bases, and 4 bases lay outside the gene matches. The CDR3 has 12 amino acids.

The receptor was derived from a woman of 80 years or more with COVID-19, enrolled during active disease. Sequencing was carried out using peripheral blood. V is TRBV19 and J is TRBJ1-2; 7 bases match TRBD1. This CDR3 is CASSFGTDGYTF. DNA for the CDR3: TGTGCCAGTAGCTTCGGGACAGATGGCTACACCTTC.